A selection of T cell receptor beta chains follows, all from one sample in a study of blood T cell repertoires in COVID-19. The repertoire was sequenced with immunoSEQ multiplex PCR; TCRdb's copy has only in-frame clones and lacks some. The table includes about 250,000 clones, approximately 85% detected once. Specimen: PBMCs or T cells enriched from blood (not recorded which). The receptors shown here come from a woman aged 25 to 45 who had recovered from COVID-19. The CDR3 runs from the conserved cysteine through the conserved F or W. The D gene is left open where the match is weak. Clone size is shown for a subset of rows, as once, few, many or a class of expanded clone.

clone_size d_call j_call v_call cdr3_nt cdr3_aa
. TRBD1 TRBJ2-7 TRBV7-9 TGTGCCAGCAGCTCTGTGGGACAGGGGTTCTACGAGCAGTACTTC CASSSVGQGFYEQYF
. . TRBJ1-1 TRBV2 TGTGCCAGCAGGGGGGCAGAAATGAACACTGAAGCTTTCTTT CASRGAEMNTEAFF
few TRBD2 TRBJ2-5 TRBV7-3 TGTGCCAGCAGCCCGAGAGCGGGAGGGATGGAGACCCAGTACTTC CASSPRAGGMETQYF
once TRBD1 TRBJ1-6 TRBV6-6 TGTGCCAGCAGATGGACGGACAGGACACCCCTCCACTTT CASRWTDRTPLHF
. TRBD1 TRBJ1-2 TRBV19 TGTGCCAGTAGTATCCGGGACAGATACTATGGCTACACCTTC CASSIRDRYYGYTF
. . TRBJ2-2 TRBV19 TGTGCCACCTGTGTAGCGGTGAACACCGGGGAGCTGTTTTTT CATCVAVNTGELFF
. TRBD1 TRBJ1-1 TRBV19 TGTGCCAGTAGTATAGGGGCAGGGGGAGAAGCTTTCTTT CASSIGAGGEAFF
. . TRBJ1-1 TRBV18 TGTGCCAGCTCACCGGAGAGGGAAGCTTTCTTT CASSPEREAFF
once . TRBJ2-3 TRBV28 TGTGCCAGCAGCCCGATGGCGCGGGGGACAACAGATACGCAGTATTTT CASSPMARGTTDTQYF
once TRBD1 TRBJ1-5 TRBV2 TGTGCCAGCAGCCTAACCGTGGTGACAGGGGGGTGGCAGCCCCAGCATTTT CASSLTVVTGGWQPQHF
. TRBD1 TRBJ1-2 TRBV25-1 TGTGCCAGCAGTGAAAGTCACCGGGACAGCATTGGCTACACCTTC CASSESHRDSIGYTF
. TRBD1 TRBJ1-5 TRBV28 TGTGCCAGCAGTTTTGGAAGGACAGGGGATCAGCCCCAGCATTTT CASSFGRTGDQPQHF
. TRBD2 TRBJ2-3 TRBV27 TGTGCCAGCAGTTTGTATATGACTAGCGGGAGGGGACCGGGAGATACGCAGTATTTT CASSLYMTSGRGPGDTQYF
. . TRBJ2-5 TRBV28 TGTGCCAGCAGTTTCTTCTCCCCCCAGCAAGAGACCCAGTACTTC CASSFFSPQQETQYF
. TRBD2 TRBJ2-5 TRBV15 TGTGCCACCAGCAGAGGACTAGCGGGAGGTCTAAACCAAGAGACCCAGTACTTC CATSRGLAGGLNQETQYF
. TRBD2 TRBJ2-3 TRBV7-8 TGTGCCAGCAGCTTAGGGGTAGCGGGAGGGCTCACAGATACGCAGTATTTT CASSLGVAGGLTDTQYF
once . TRBJ2-1 TRBV19 TGTGCCAGTAGTATAGGTAACAATGAGCAGTTCTTC CASSIGNNEQFF
. . TRBJ1-1 TRBV7-9 TGTGCCAGCAGCCCACAGAGTGGCGTTGGGACTGAAGCTTTCTTT CASSPQSGVGTEAFF
. TRBD1 TRBJ2-2 TRBV9 TGTGCCAGCAGCCAGAGGACAGGGAAGAATACCGGGGAGCTGTTTTTT CASSQRTGKNTGELFF
. . TRBJ2-3 TRBV14 TGTGCCAGCAGCCAGATGGAGACGGCTAGCACAGATACGCAGTATTTT CASSQMETASTDTQYF
. TRBD1 TRBJ2-1 TRBV27 TGTGCCAGCAGTTCGTCCGGGACAGATCCCTCGGGGCAGTTCTTC CASSSSGTDPSGQFF
. . TRBJ1-4 TRBV5-1 TGCGCCAGCAGCTCAACAGGGCTCTCTAATGAAAAACTGTTTTTT CASSSTGLSNEKLFF
. TRBD2 TRBJ2-1 TRBV10-3 TGTGCCATCAAAAAGCGGGAGGACAATGAGCAGTTCTTC CAIKKREDNEQFF
. TRBD2 TRBJ2-1 TRBV10-1 TGCGCCAGCAGTGAGGAGCGGGGGCCCCACAATGAGCAGTTCTTC CASSEERGPHNEQFF
few . TRBJ1-4 TRBV11-3 TGTGCCAGCAGCCCCCAGGGTGCTAATGAAAAACTGTTTTTT CASSPQGANEKLFF
. . TRBJ2-5 TRBV27 TGTGCCAGCAGTTTATCATCAGGGGAACGCGAGACCCAGTACTTC CASSLSSGERETQYF
. TRBD1 TRBJ2-1 TRBV9 TGTGCCAGCACCTCAAACCAGGGGGCAGGTTACAATGAGCAGTTCTTC CASTSNQGAGYNEQFF
. . TRBJ1-1 TRBV7-2 TGTGCCAGCAGCTTAGAGAGTTACGCAACTGAAGCTTTCTTT CASSLESYATEAFF
once TRBD1 TRBJ1-2 TRBV5-4 TGTGCCAGCACCGAGCCAGGGGGCTCCCTCTCGAACGGGGGCTACACCTTC CASTEPGGSLSNGGYTF
. TRBD1 TRBJ2-1 TRBV28 TGTGCCAGCAGTTTAAGTCTCCGCGCCAGACAGGGGGTGTCCTACAATGAGCAGTTCTTC CASSLSLRARQGVSYNEQFF
. . TRBJ1-5 TRBV6-5 TGTGCCAGCAGCCGCGACAGAACGAGCAATCAGCCCCAGCATTTT CASSRDRTSNQPQHF
. . TRBJ1-1 TRBV5-4 TGTGCCAGCAGCGCGACGGGTTACACTGAAGCTTTCTTT CASSATGYTEAFF
. . TRBJ1-5 TRBV27 TGTGCCAGCAGTCCCTTTGGGCGCCCGGATCAGCCCCAGCATTTT CASSPFGRPDQPQHF
. . TRBJ1-5 TRBV7-2 TGTGCCAGCAGCTTAGAACAGGTTTGGCCCCAGCATTTT CASSLEQVWPQHF
. . TRBJ2-7 TRBV2 TGTGCCAGCTGGGGGGGCCCCCCCCTCGAGCAGTACTTC CASWGGPPLEQYF
. TRBD1 TRBJ1-5 TRBV30 TGTGCCTGGAGAGGACAGGTAGGACAGCCCCAGCATTTT CAWRGQVGQPQHF
. . TRBJ2-1 TRBV19 TGTGCCAGTAATCCCTTGCCCGGGGAGCCCCTCCCCTCCTACAATGAGCAGTTCTTC CASNPLPGEPLPSYNEQFF
. TRBD1 TRBJ1-1 TRBV20-1 TGCAGTGCTAGTGTACCCGGGACAGACTTACGAGGGGGAGCTTTCTTT CSASVPGTDLRGGAFF
. . TRBJ2-7 TRBV7-9 TGTGCCAGCAGCTCAACGACAGCGACTTTAGACTCCTACGAGCAGTACTTC CASSSTTATLDSYEQYF
. . TRBJ1-1 TRBV5-1 TGCGCCAGCAGCTTGGTTTCACCCTTTCCCAGCAGGGACACTGAAGCTTTCTTT CASSLVSPFPSRDTEAFF
. TRBD2 TRBJ2-5 TRBV15 TGTGCCACCAGCCCGCCCCGGGGGGGTGTTCAAGAGACCCAGTACTTC CATSPPRGGVQETQYF
. . TRBJ1-5 TRBV5-6 TGTGCCAGCAGCTTTGCGGGTAGCGGCAATCAGCCCCAGCATTTT CASSFAGSGNQPQHF
. TRBD1 TRBJ2-7 TRBV25-1 TGTGCCAGCAGTTATCCGGGACAGGGCTCCTACGAGCAGTACTTC CASSYPGQGSYEQYF
. . TRBJ2-5 TRBV5-1 TGCGCCAGCAGCTTGTTTACGGGTGGAGAAGAGACCCAGTACTTC CASSLFTGGEETQYF
. . TRBJ1-4 TRBV5-6 TGTGCCAGCAGCTTGTCGGCAGGCTCTAATGAAAAACTGTTTTTT CASSLSAGSNEKLFF
. . TRBJ2-3 TRBV4-1 TGCGCCAGCAGCCCCCTGAGGGGGATCACAGATACGCAGTATTTT CASSPLRGITDTQYF